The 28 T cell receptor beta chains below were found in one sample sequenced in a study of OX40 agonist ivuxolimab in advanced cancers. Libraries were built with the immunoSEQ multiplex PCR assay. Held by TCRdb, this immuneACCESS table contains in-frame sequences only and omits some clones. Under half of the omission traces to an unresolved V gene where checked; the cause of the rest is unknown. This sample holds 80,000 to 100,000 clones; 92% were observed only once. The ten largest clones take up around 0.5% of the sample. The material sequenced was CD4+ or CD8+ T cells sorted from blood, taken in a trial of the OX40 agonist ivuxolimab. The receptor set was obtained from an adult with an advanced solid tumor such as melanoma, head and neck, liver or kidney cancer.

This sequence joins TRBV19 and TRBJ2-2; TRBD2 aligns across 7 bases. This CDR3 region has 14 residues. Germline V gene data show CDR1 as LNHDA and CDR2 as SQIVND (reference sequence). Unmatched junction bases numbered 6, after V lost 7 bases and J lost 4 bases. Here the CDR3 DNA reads TGTGCCAGTACCACGGGAGGCGGCACCGGGGAGCTGTTTTTT. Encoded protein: CASTTGGGTGELFF.

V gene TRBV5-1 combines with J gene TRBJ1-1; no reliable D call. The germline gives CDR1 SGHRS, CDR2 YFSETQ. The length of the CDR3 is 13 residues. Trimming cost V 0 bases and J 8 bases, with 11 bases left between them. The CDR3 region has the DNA TGCGCCAGCAGCTTGGTAGGGCACCCGGAAGCTTTCTTT. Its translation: CASSLVGHPEAFF.

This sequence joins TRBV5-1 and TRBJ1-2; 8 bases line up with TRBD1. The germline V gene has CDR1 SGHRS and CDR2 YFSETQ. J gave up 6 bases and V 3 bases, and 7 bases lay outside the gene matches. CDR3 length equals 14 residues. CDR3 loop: CASSWTGRVHGYTF. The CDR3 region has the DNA TGCGCCAGCAGCTGGACAGGGCGAGTCCATGGCTACACCTTC.

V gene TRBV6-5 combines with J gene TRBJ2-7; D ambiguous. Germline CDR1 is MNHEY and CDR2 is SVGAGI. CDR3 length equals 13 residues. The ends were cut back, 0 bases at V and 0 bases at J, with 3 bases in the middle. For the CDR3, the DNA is TGTGCCAGCAGTTACTCAAGCTCCTACGAGCAGTACTTC. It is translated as CASSYSSSYEQYF.

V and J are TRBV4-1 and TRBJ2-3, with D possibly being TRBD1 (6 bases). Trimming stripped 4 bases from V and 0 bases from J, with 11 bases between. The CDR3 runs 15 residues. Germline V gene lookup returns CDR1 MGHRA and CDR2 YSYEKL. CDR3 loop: CASSLDSTSTDTQYF. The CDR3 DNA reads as TGCGCCAGCAGCCTGGACAGTACTAGCACAGATACGCAGTATTTT.

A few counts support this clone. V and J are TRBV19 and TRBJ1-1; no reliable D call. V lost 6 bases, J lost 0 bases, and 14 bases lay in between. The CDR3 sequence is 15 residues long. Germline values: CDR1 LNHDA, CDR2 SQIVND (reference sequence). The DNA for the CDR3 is TGTGCCAGTAGAGGTAGTCTTACAATGAACACTGAAGCTTTCTTT. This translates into CASRGSLTMNTEAFF.

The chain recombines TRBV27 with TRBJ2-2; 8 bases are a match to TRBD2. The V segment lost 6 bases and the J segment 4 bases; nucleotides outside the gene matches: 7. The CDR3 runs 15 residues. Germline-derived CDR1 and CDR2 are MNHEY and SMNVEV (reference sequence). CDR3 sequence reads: CASSQRGGGTGELFF. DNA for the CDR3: TGTGCCAGCAGCCAACGGGGGGGCGGCACCGGGGAGCTGTTTTTT.

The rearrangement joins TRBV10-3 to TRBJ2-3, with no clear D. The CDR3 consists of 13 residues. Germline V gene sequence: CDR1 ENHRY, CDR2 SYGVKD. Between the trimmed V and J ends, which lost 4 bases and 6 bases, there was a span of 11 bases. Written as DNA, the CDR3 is TGTGCCATCAGTGTCGGAGTGGAGGATACGCAGTATTTT. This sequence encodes CAISVGVEDTQYF.

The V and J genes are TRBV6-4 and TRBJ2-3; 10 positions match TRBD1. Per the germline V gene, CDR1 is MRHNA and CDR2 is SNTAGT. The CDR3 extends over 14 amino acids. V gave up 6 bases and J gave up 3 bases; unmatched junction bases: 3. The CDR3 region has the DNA TGTGCCAGCAGACGGGACAGGGGAACAGATACGCAGTATTTT. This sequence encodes CASRRDRGTDTQYF.

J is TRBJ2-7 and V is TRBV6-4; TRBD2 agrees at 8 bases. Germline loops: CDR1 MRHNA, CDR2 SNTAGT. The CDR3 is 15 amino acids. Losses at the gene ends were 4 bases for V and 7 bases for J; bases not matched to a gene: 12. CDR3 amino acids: CASSVLAGPGGEQYF. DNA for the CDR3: TGTGCCAGCAGTGTCTTAGCGGGACCGGGCGGGGAGCAGTACTTC.

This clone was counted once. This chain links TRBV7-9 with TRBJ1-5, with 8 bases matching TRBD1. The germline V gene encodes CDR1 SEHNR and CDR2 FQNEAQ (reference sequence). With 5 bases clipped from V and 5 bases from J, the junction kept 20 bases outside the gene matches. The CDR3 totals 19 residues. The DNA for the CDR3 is TGTGCCAGCAGCCTGGACAGGGTTTGGGGCGAGGCGGGTTATCAGCCCCAGCATTTT. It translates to CASSLDRVWGEAGYQPQHF.

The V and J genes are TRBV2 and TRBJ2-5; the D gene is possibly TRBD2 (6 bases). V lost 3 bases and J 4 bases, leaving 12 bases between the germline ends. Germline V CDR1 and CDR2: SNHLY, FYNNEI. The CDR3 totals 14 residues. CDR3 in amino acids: CASSDGTVGETQYF. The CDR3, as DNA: TGTGCCAGCAGTGACGGGACTGTTGGAGAGACCCAGTACTTC. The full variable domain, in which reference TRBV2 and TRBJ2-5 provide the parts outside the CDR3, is EPEVTQTPSHQVTQMGQEVILRCVPISNHLYFYWYRQILGQKVEFLVSFYNNEISEKSEIFDDQFSVERPDGSNFTLKIRSTKLEDSAMYFCASSDGTVGETQYFGPGTRLLVL.

CDR3 DNA sequence: TGTGCCAGCTCAATGGGGACAGGGCCCACAGATACGCAGTATTTT. Encoded protein: CASSMGTGPTDTQYF. The chain carries TRBV18 and TRBJ2-3, with 9 nucleotides matching TRBD1. CDR1 and CDR2 from the germline V gene are KGHSH and LQKENI. V was pared by 5 bases and J by 2 bases, with 5 bases of the junction left unmatched. CDR3 length: 15 amino acids.

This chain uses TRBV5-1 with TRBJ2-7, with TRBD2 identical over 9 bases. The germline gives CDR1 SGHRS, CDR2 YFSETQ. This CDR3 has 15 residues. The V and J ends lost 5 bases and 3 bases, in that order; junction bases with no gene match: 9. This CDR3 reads CASRAASGVVYEQYF. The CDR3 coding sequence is TGCGCCAGCAGGGCGGCTAGCGGGGTGGTCTACGAGCAGTACTTC.

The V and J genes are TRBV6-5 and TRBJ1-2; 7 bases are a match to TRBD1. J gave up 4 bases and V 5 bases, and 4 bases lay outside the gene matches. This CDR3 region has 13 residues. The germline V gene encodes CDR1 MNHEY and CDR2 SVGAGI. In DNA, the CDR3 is TGTGCCAGCAGTAGGGGACAGCTCTATGGCTACACCTTC. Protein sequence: CASSRGQLYGYTF.

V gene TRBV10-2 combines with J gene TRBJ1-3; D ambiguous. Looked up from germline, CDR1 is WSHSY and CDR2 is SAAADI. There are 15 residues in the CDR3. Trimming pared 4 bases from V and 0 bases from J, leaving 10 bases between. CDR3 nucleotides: TGCGCCAGCAGTGTAGACGGGAGCTCTGGAAACACCATATATTTT. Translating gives CASSVDGSSGNTIYF.

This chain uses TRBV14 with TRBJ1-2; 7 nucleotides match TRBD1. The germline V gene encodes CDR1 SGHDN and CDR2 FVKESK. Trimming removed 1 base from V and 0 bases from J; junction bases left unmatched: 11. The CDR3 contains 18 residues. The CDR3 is CASSQVDGQDPSNYGYTF. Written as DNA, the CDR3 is TGTGCCAGCAGCCAAGTGGACGGACAGGACCCCTCTAACTATGGCTACACCTTC.

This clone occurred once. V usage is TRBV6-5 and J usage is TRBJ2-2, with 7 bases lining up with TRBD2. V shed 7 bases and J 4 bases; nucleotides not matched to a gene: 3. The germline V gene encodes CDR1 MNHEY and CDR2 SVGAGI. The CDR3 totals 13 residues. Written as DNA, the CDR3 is TGTGCCAGCAATGAGCGGGGCACCGGGGAGCTGTTTTTT. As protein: CASNERGTGELFF.

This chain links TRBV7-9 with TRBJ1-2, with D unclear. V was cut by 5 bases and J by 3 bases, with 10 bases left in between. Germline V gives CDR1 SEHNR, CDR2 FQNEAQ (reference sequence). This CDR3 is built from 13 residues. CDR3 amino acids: CASSRDNYYGYTF. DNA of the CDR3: TGTGCCAGCAGCCGAGACAATTACTATGGCTACACCTTC.

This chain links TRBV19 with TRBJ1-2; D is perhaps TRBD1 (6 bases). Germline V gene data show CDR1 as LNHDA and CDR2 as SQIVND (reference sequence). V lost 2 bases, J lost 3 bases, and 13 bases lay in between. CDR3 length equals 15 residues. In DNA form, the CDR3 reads TGTGCCAGTAGTATATCAGGACAGAGTTACTATGGCTACACCTTC. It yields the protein CASSISGQSYYGYTF.

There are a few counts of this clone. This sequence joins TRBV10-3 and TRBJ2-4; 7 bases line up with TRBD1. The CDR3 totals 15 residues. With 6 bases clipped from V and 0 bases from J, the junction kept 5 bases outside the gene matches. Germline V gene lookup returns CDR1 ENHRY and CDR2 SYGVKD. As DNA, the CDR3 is TGTGCCATCAGCACAGGGGTTCTAGCCAAAAACATTCAGTACTTC. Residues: CAISTGVLAKNIQYF.

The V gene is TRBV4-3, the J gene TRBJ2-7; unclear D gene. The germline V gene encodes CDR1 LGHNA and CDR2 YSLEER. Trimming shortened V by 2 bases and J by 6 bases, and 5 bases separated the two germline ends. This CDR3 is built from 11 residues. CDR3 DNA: TGCGCCAGCAGCCAACTAGGCGAGCAGTACTTC. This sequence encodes CASSQLGEQYF.

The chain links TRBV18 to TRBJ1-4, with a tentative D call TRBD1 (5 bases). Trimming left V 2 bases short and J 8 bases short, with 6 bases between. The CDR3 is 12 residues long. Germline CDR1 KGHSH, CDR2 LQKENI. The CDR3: CASSPGGEKLFF. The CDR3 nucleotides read TGTGCCAGCTCACCAGGGGGAGAAAAACTGTTTTTT.

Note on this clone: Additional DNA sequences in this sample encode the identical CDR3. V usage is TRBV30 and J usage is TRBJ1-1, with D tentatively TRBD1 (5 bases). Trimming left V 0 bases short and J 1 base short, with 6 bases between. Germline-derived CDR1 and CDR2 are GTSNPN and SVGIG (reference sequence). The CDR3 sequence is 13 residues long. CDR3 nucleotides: TGTGCCTGGAGTGTTGGGGGGAACACTGAAGCTTTCTTT. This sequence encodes CAWSVGGNTEAFF.

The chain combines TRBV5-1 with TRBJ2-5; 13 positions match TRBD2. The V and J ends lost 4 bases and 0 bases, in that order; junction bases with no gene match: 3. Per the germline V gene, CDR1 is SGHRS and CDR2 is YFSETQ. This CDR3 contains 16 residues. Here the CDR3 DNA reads TGCGCCAGCAGCCCAGGGACTAGCGGGAACCAAGAGACCCAGTACTTC. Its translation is CASSPGTSGNQETQYF.

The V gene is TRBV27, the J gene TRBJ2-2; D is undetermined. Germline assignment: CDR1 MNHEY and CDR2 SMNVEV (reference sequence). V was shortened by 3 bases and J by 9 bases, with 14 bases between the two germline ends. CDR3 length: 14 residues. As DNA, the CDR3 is TGTGCCAGCAGTTTTTCGGCCGCGGCCAGGGAGCTGTTTTTT. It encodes CASSFSAAARELFF.

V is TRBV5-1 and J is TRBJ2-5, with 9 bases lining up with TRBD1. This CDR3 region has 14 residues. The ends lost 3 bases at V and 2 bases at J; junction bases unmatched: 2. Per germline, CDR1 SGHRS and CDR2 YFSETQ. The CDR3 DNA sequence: TGCGCCAGCAGCTCGGGGACAGGGCAAGAGACCCAGTACTTC. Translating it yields CASSSGTGQETQYF.

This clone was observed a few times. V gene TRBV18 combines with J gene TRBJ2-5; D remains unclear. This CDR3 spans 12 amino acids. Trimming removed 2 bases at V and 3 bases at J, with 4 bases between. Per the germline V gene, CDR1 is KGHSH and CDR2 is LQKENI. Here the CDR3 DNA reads TGTGCCAGCTCACCAGCGAAAGAGACCCAGTACTTC. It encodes CASSPAKETQYF.